This is a list of T cell receptor beta chains from one sample in a study of blood T cell repertoires in COVID-19. Libraries were prepared by immunoSEQ multiplex PCR; TCRdb keeps only in-frame clonotypes and omits some of them. The sample carries about 340,000 clones, more than 70% recorded once. Sequenced input: peripheral blood. The receptor source for this set is a woman in her seventies with COVID-19, enrolled during active disease. Each CDR3 is given without its conserved first and last residue. The order of the fields is J gene, D gene, V gene, CDR3 protein. D genes are given only for firm matches.

>TRBJ2-3|-|TRBV4-1
ASSPTSGAEDTQY
>TRBJ2-7|TRBD1|TRBV30
AWSVGQGPYEQY
>TRBJ1-2|-|TRBV7-9
ASSLGSVGYT
>TRBJ2-7|-|TRBV5-6
ASSGRGSYEQY
>TRBJ1-2|TRBD1|TRBV18
ASSDRQGYYGYT
>TRBJ1-2|-|TRBV7-5
ARTPAGGSCAYGYT
>TRBJ1-2|TRBD1|TRBV9
ASHGGGRANYGYT
>TRBJ2-7|-|TRBV18
ASSPTAGPYEQY
>TRBJ1-1|TRBD1|TRBV12-5
ASGWTGGAVTEAF
>TRBJ1-1|-|TRBV24-1
ATSLGGRTEAF
>TRBJ1-2|-|TRBV5-6
ASSFEGGGYT
>TRBJ1-4|-|TRBV3-1/TRBV3-2
ASSPLRDSRMENEKLF
>TRBJ1-5|-|TRBV28
ASSFRRGNNQPQH
>TRBJ1-2|-|TRBV18
ASSPGQDQLYGYT
>TRBJ1-1|-|TRBV7-2
ASSSGAGGTEAF
>TRBJ1-2|-|TRBV11-2
ASSLDAGRYGYT
>TRBJ1-2|-|TRBV2
ASRPRVEAYGYT
>TRBJ1-3|-|TRBV7-6
ASSPVGYSGNTIY
>TRBJ1-6|-|TRBV6-6
ASGRAGSDSPLH
>TRBJ1-1|-|TRBV28
ASSFPVNTEAF
>TRBJ2-1|TRBD1|TRBV9
ASSVEEGRGRNEQF
>TRBJ2-7|-|TRBV5-6
ASSLAAYEQY
>TRBJ2-3|TRBD2|TRBV6-2/TRBV6-3
ASSSGLAGSPYTDTQY
>TRBJ2-7|TRBD1|TRBV19
ASSLGTGSYEQY
>TRBJ1-2|TRBD1|TRBV10-2
ASSGSNRGYGYT
>TRBJ1-6|TRBD1|TRBV2
ASKTDREYSPLH
>TRBJ1-4|-|TRBV19
ASSQLHGGTEKLF